This T cell receptor (beta chain) stems from a study of shared clonotypes between healthy human individuals. Deep was the level at which the assay was run. TCRdb keeps only in-frame clones here, not all; method: immunoSEQ multiplex PCR. The table lists over 2 million clones, roughly 94% of them singletons, with under 0.15% in the top ten. V shed 2 bases and J shed 1 base, with 11 bases lying between them. This CDR3 comprises 15 residues. The germline V gene encodes CDR1 SGHTA and CDR2 FQGNSA. What was sequenced was naive CD4+ T cells sorted from blood. Subset denoted: CD45RA+ positively selected. The chain joins TRBV7-2 to TRBJ2-5, with unresolved D. This clonotype was sampled from a man in his late teens or twenties in good health. The CDR3 DNA sequence: TGTGCCAGCAGCTTACTAAGGGTGGGCCAAGAGACCCAGTACTTC. Amino acid sequence: CASSLLRVGQETQYF.